This section outlines one T cell receptor (beta chain) sequence together with its context. Assignments of participants to cohorts depended upon their own reported clinical history. These data originate in a study of blood T cell repertoires in COVID-19. The wider study: Sites across the United States, Italy and Spain contributed samples from acute and convalescent COVID-19.

In the original analysis: Estimation of nucleated cell counts was performed using reference gene primer amplification. Some clones are missing from TCRdb's copy, which holds only in-frame ones; the method was immunoSEQ multiplex PCR. V, J and clone size reflect that table, while D and trimming were determined from the DNA. Among approximately 240,000 clones listed, about 90% were seen once. This CDR3 contains 11 residues. With 5 bases removed from V and 2 bases from J, the gap between germline ends came to 3 bases. Germline assignment: CDR1 SEHNR and CDR2 FQNEAQ (reference sequence). The receptor was derived from a woman under 30 who had recovered from COVID-19. The source material was PBMCs or T cells enriched from blood (not recorded which). The rearrangement uses TRBV7-9 and TRBJ1-1; D ambiguous. The CDR3 protein is CASSHNTEAFF. For the CDR3, the DNA is TGTGCCAGCAGCCATAACACTGAAGCTTTCTTT.